This T cell receptor (beta chain) was identified in a study of T cells in Graves' hyperthyroidism and ophthalmopathy. Study context: Staff took peripheral blood when the initial diagnosis was made, before any treatment began. Overall study findings and caveats: Blood also carried most thyroid clonotypes expanded above 0.001.

The V gene's germline CDR1 is SQVTM and CDR2 ANQGSEA. Deletions cut 4 bases from V and 3 bases from J, with 9 bases between. The CDR3 extends over 12 amino acids. Amplification yielded TCR beta CDR3 regions, with RNA transcripts as the source. First-round RT-PCR of the TCR CDR3 relied on the HTBI primer set. TCRdb itself ran the multiplex PCR reads through MiXCR, one entry per CDR3 protein. The repertoire holds about 610,000 distinct CDR3 sequences, with 14% to 15% as singletons. As regards this clonotype: Its antigen remains unidentified.

Sequenced input: blood. The sequence derives from a woman aged 40 to 50 with Graves' ophthalmopathy. This chain connects TRBV29-1 to TRBJ1-1, with D hard to call. CDR3 protein: CSVVSGYTEAFF. DNA of the CDR3: TGCAGCGTTGTATCAGGCTACACTGAAGCTTTCTTT.